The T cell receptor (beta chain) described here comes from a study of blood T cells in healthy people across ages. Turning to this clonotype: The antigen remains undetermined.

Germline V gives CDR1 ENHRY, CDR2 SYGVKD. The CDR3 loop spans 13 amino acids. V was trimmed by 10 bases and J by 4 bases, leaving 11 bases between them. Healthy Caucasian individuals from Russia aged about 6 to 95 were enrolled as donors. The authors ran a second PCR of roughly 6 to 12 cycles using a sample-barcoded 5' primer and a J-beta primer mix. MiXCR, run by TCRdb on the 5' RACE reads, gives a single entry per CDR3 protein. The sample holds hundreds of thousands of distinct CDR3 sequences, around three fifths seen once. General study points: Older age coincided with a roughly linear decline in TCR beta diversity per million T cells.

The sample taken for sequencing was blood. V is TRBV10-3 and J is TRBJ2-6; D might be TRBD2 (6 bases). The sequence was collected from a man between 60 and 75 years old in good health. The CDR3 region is CATAGMGANVLTF. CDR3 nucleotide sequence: TGTGCCACCGCGGGAATGGGGGCCAACGTCCTGACTTTC.